One sample yielded the 14 T cell receptor beta chains listed below, sequenced in a study of blood T cell repertoires in COVID-19. Data came from immunoSEQ multiplex PCR; TCRdb stores just in-frame clones and leaves some out. This table holds approximately 140,000 clones, roughly 80% found once. Sequencing was performed on peripheral blood. These receptors were obtained from a woman older than 75 with acute or convalescent COVID-19.

The chain couples TRBV6-2 or TRBV6-3 to TRBJ2-7; perhaps TRBD1 as D (5 bases). Germline loops: CDR1 MNHEY, CDR2 SVGEGT. CDR3 length: 13 residues. Trimming took off 2 bases at V and 2 bases at J, with 7 bases between the two ends. The CDR3 DNA follows: TGTGCCAGCAGTTACGGACATGCCTACGAGCAGTACTTC. It specifies CASSYGHAYEQYF.

In this sample, this clone turned up a few times. The chain combines TRBV5-1 with TRBJ2-5; the D gene is possibly TRBD2 (6 bases). V lost 3 bases and J 5 bases, leaving 14 bases between the germline ends. Germline assignment: CDR1 SGHRS and CDR2 YFSETQ. This CDR3 has 14 residues. The CDR3 DNA reads as TGCGCCAGCAGCTCACCCGGGGGTGGGGAGACCCAGTACTTC. Its translation: CASSSPGGGETQYF.

The V gene is TRBV19, the J gene TRBJ1-5, with D uncertain. The CDR3 is 14 amino acids. V was pared by 5 bases and J by 2 bases, with 10 bases between. Per the germline V gene, CDR1 is LNHDA and CDR2 is SQIVND (reference sequence). In DNA form, the CDR3 reads TGTGCCAGTAGTTCGGTGGGAGGCAATCAGCCCCAGCATTTT. Its protein product is CASSSVGGNQPQHF.

The rearrangement links TRBV5-1 to TRBJ2-1, with D possibly being TRBD2 (5 bases). CDR1 and CDR2 (germline): SGHRS, YFSETQ. The CDR3 sequence is 15 residues long. The V gene lost 3 bases and the J gene lost 4 bases, with 14 bases spanning the gap. CDR3 nucleotides: TGCGCCAGCAGCTCCCAGCGGACCCAATACAATGAGCAGTTCTTC. Translating gives CASSSQRTQYNEQFF.

The sample holds a few counts of this clone. The chain recombines TRBV5-4 with TRBJ1-2; D is unclear. This CDR3 comprises 16 residues. V was shortened by 4 bases and J by 0 bases, with 16 bases between the two germline ends. Germline V gene data show CDR1 as SGHNT and CDR2 as YYREEE (reference sequence). CDR3 sequence: CASSLPVGGANYGYTF. CDR3 bases: TGTGCCAGCAGCCTGCCGGTAGGAGGAGCTAACTATGGCTACACCTTC.

This clone appeared a single time. This chain links TRBV7-2 with TRBJ2-3; 8 nucleotides match TRBD2. The CDR3 consists of 16 residues. Germline values: CDR1 SGHTA, CDR2 FQGNSA. Trimming cost V 5 bases and J 1 base; bases outside gene matches: 8. The CDR3 here is CASSPEGRGGTDTQYF. The CDR3 nucleotides read TGTGCCAGCAGCCCCGAGGGGCGGGGGGGCACAGATACGCAGTATTTT.

The chain uses TRBV30 and TRBJ1-2; no firm D call. The CDR3 is 13 amino acids. Trimming pared 5 bases from V and 4 bases from J, leaving 14 bases between. Germline V gene sequence: CDR1 GTSNPN, CDR2 SVGIG (reference sequence). The CDR3 region is CAWAIRSLYGYTF. The CDR3 DNA reads as TGTGCCTGGGCCATCCGGAGTCTCTATGGCTACACCTTC.

The chain uses TRBV23-1 and TRBJ1-2; 7 bases align to TRBD1. TRBV23-1 is recorded as an ORF, its role being uncertain. The CDR3 contains 14 residues. Trimming cost V 6 bases and J 4 bases; bases outside gene matches: 8. The CDR3 reads CASSPNRGSYGYTF. CDR3 DNA sequence: TGCGCCAGCAGCCCCAACAGGGGAAGCTATGGCTACACCTTC.

The chain uses TRBV7-9 and TRBJ2-1; 13 nucleotides agree with TRBD2. V lost 3 bases and J lost 6; bases outside the gene matches: 2. The V gene's germline CDR1 is SEHNR and CDR2 FQNEAQ (reference sequence). The CDR3 contains 15 residues. CDR3 coding DNA: TGTGCCAGCAGCTTCGGGACTAGCGGGATCAATGAGCAGTTCTTC. It encodes CASSFGTSGINEQFF.

The rearrangement uses TRBV6-5 and TRBJ1-2; D is uncertain. The V and J ends lost 7 bases and 4 bases respectively, with 13 bases between them. The length of the CDR3 is 13 residues. Germline values: CDR1 MNHEY, CDR2 SVGAGI. The CDR3 DNA reads TGTGCCAGCACCCCGAGGCAGCTCTATGGCTACACCTTC. Its protein is CASTPRQLYGYTF.

This chain uses TRBV6-5 with TRBJ1-2; 11 positions agree with TRBD1. The ends lost 5 bases at V and 8 bases at J; junction bases unmatched: 4. Germline loops: CDR1 MNHEY, CDR2 SVGAGI. This CDR3 has 13 amino acids. CDR3: CASSKGQGVGYTF. CDR3 DNA: TGTGCCAGCAGTAAGGGACAGGGGGTCGGCTACACCTTC.

The V call is TRBV4-1, the J call TRBJ2-1; D perhaps matches TRBD1 (5 bases). The CDR3 is 13 amino acids. The V and J ends lost 8 bases and 9 bases respectively, with 17 bases between them. CDR1 and CDR2 from the germline V gene are MGHRA and YSYEKL. CDR3 region: CASRGRALAEQFF. As DNA, the CDR3 is TGCGCCAGCCGCGGCAGGGCTCTTGCTGAGCAGTTCTTC.

V usage is TRBV4-3 and J usage is TRBJ1-2; 7 positions match TRBD1. In germline, CDR1 is LGHNA, CDR2 YSLEER. This CDR3 spans 16 amino acids. Unmatched junction bases numbered 10, after V lost 1 base and J lost 5 bases. CDR3 sequence: CASSQAAAGGRYGYTF. The CDR3 nucleotides read TGCGCCAGCAGCCAAGCCGCAGCAGGGGGACGGTATGGCTACACCTTC.

The V and J genes are TRBV28 and TRBJ2-7; tentatively, D is TRBD1 (6 bases). V was pared by 5 bases and J by 2 bases, with 16 bases between. CDR1 is MDHEN and CDR2 is SYDVKM in the germline V gene. The length of the CDR3 is 15 residues. DNA for the CDR3: TGTGCCAGCAGTCCCTCCCCGAGGGGGACCTACGAGCAGTACTTC. Translating it yields CASSPSPRGTYEQYF.